The 14 T cell receptor beta chains listed next were all sequenced from one sample in a study of cytomegalovirus exposure and HLA in healthy donors (dated by TCRdb to 2017 to 2019). The library was built by means of the immunoSEQ multiplex PCR assay. For the multiplex PCR, a mixture combining 60 forward primers for TCR Vbeta segments and 13 reverse primers for TCR Jbeta segments was used. This is the immuneACCESS table as TCRdb keeps it, with only in-frame sequences that have V and J called. A part of the clones is gone; compared with another copy, unresolved V genes explain less than half, and the rest is unexplained. In this sample the table shows more than 150,000 clones, around 83% of which occur a single time. 0.8% of the sample belongs to the ten largest clones. Input material: PBMCs. Source of these receptors: a young woman in good health and CMV-seronegative.

V is TRBV29-1 and J is TRBJ2-5; TRBD2 might be the D (6 bases). CDR1 is SQVTM, CDR2 ANQGSEA, per germline. The CDR3 has 12 residues. Trimming cost V 5 bases and J 3 bases, with 10 bases left between them. CDR3 residues: CSVFPGEETQYF. As DNA, the CDR3 is TGCAGCGTTTTTCCGGGGGAAGAGACCCAGTACTTC.

The rearrangement joins TRBV19 to TRBJ2-1; D is perhaps TRBD2 (5 bases). This CDR3 is built from 12 residues. V shed 10 bases and J shed 4 bases, with 11 bases lying between them. CDR1 LNHDA and CDR2 SQIVND come from the germline V gene (reference sequence). CDR3 nucleotides: TGTGCCACCCAGTCGGGGTACAATGAGCAGTTCTTC. This sequence encodes CATQSGYNEQFF.

A single count supports this clone. The chain joins TRBV19 to TRBJ1-1, with D hard to call. This CDR3 has 14 residues. The ends were cut back, 1 base at V and 1 base at J, with 7 bases in the middle. Per the germline V gene, CDR1 is LNHDA and CDR2 is SQIVND (reference sequence). CDR3 sequence reads: CASSIGFRNTEAFF. DNA of the CDR3: TGTGCCAGTAGTATAGGGTTTAGGAACACTGAAGCTTTCTTT.

V usage is TRBV5-1 and J usage is TRBJ2-5; the match to TRBD2 covers 10 bases. Germline-derived CDR1 and CDR2 are SGHRS and YFSETQ. The V gene end was trimmed by 1 base and the J gene end by 2 bases; junction bases not matched to a gene: 2. CDR3 length: 15 residues. CDR3 nucleotides: TGCGCCAGCAGCTTGACTAGCGGGACGCAAGAGACCCAGTACTTC. It specifies CASSLTSGTQETQYF.

In its sample, this clone was seen once. V gene TRBV10-3 combines with J gene TRBJ1-5, with D tentatively TRBD1 (5 bases). The V end lost 3 bases, the J end lost 6 bases, and 12 bases lay between the germline ends. This CDR3 is 14 amino acids long. Germline V gene sequence: CDR1 ENHRY, CDR2 SYGVKD. CDR3 in DNA: TGTGCCATCAGTGAAAAGACAGCAGTTCAGCCCCAGCATTTT. Translated, it gives CAISEKTAVQPQHF.

This clone was detected a few times. The chain couples TRBV18 to TRBJ1-3; D perhaps matches TRBD1 (6 bases). There are 15 residues in the CDR3. The V end was cut by 3 bases, the J end by 0 bases, with 9 bases between. From germline, CDR1 is KGHSH and CDR2 LQKENI. CDR3 residues: CASSPTGSSGNTIYF. The CDR3 bases are TGTGCCAGCTCACCGACAGGTTCCTCTGGAAACACCATATATTTT.

The chain has TRBV20-1 and TRBJ1-1; D not resolved. The CDR3 has 11 amino acids. The V gene's germline CDR1 is DFQATT and CDR2 SNEGSKA (reference sequence). This CDR3 reads CSSYLNTEAFF. In DNA, the CDR3 is TGCAGCTCGTACTTGAACACTGAAGCTTTCTTT.

V usage is TRBV29-1 and J usage is TRBJ2-7; 7 nucleotides agree with TRBD2. Germline trimming cut 5 bases from V and 3 bases from J; bases unmatched to any gene: 16. Germline V gene data show CDR1 as SQVTM and CDR2 as ANQGSEA. This CDR3 contains 16 residues. CDR3 amino acids: CSVRWALIAGDYEQYF. The CDR3 coding sequence is TGCAGCGTTCGTTGGGCCCTTATCGCGGGGGACTACGAGCAGTACTTC.

In its sample, this clone was seen a few times. The chain recombines TRBV19 with TRBJ2-3, with TRBD2 matching 7 bases. The CDR3 has 15 amino acids. Germline V gene data show CDR1 as LNHDA and CDR2 as SQIVND (reference sequence). Germline trimming cut 3 bases from V and 2 bases from J; bases unmatched to any gene: 5. DNA for the CDR3: TGTGCCAGTAGTATGGGGGAGGGACCCACAGATACGCAGTATTTT. Protein sequence: CASSMGEGPTDTQYF.

This clone has a count of ten or more. The CDR3 is CASSDSGTANTEAFF. CDR3 bases: TGTGCCAGCAGTGACTCAGGGACAGCGAACACTGAAGCTTTCTTT. The chain is built from TRBV6-4 and TRBJ1-1; 7 bases fit TRBD1. The CDR3 runs 15 residues. Germline V lookup: CDR1 MRHNA, CDR2 SNTAGT. After removal of 0 bases from V and 1 base from J, the junction contained 2 bases not matched to a gene.

CDR3: CASSQAGTGVYGYTF. The CDR3, as DNA: TGTGCCAGCAGCCAAGCGGGGACAGGGGTCTATGGCTACACCTTC. This chain uses TRBV14 with TRBJ1-2, with 10 bases fitting TRBD1. Unmatched junction bases numbered 3, after V lost 1 base and J lost 4 bases. The germline CDR1 and CDR2 sequences are SGHDN and FVKESK. The CDR3 is 15 residues long.

The gene calls are TRBV6-1 and TRBJ2-1; the match to TRBD2 covers 9 bases. J was trimmed by 0 bases and V by 4 bases; bases with no gene match: 7. The CDR3 has 17 amino acids. Looked up from germline, CDR1 is MNHNS and CDR2 is SASEGT. CDR3 loop: CASSGPSGELSYNEQFF. CDR3 bases: TGTGCCAGCAGTGGACCTAGCGGGGAGCTCTCCTACAATGAGCAGTTCTTC.

The chain combines TRBV9 with TRBJ2-5; D is possibly TRBD1 (5 bases). Trimming took off 2 bases at V and 1 base at J, with 9 bases between the two ends. The germline V gene encodes CDR1 SGDLS and CDR2 YYNGEE. CDR3 length: 14 residues. The CDR3 nucleotides are TGTGCCAGCAGCGTCAGCCAGGGCCAAGAGACCCAGTACTTC. Protein: CASSVSQGQETQYF.

The gene calls are TRBV2 and TRBJ2-7; 7 bases fit TRBD2. In germline, CDR1 is SNHLY, CDR2 FYNNEI. The CDR3 is 18 residues long. Trimming took 2 bases from V and 0 from J; bases not matched to a gene: 13. The CDR3 DNA reads as TGTGCCAGCAGTGAATTGGGAGCGGGAAGACCAAGCTCCTACGAGCAGTACTTC. Protein sequence: CASSELGAGRPSSYEQYF.